This T cell receptor (beta chain) emerged from a study of breast tumors, draining lymph nodes, adjacent tissues. The V gene's germline CDR1 is SEHNR and CDR2 FQNEAQ (reference sequence). The CDR3 loop spans 16 amino acids. V was pared by 4 bases and J by 1 base, with 13 bases between. This clonotype was seen ten or more times. Its antigen is currently unknown. TCRdb called the multiplex PCR reads again in MiXCR, with one record for every CDR3 protein. The repertoire has 150,000 to 200,000 distinct CDR3 sequences, roughly a third of them found once; the top ten carry around 4.1%. Study findings and constraints: The data were judged consistent with most tumor T cells coming from lymph node and expanding in tumor.

The lymph nodes were axillary draining lymph nodes from breast cancer patients. This TCR derives from a female donor with breast cancer. Some clones in this sample may be carry-over from other donors' samples. The V and J genes are TRBV7-9 and TRBJ2-2; TRBD1 or TRBD2 may be the D gene (6 bases each). Source material: axillary lymph node tissue. The CDR3 protein is CASSYLRGLNTGELFF. The CDR3 DNA reads as TGTGCCAGCAGCTACCTCCGGGGGCTGAACACCGGGGAGCTGTTTTTT.